This T cell receptor beta chain was captured in a study of cytomegalovirus exposure and HLA in healthy donors. Profiled with immunoSEQ multiplex PCR; TCRdb holds only in-frame clones, not every one. The table lists some 170,000 clones, around nine tenths of them singletons. Sequenced sample: PBMCs. This TCR derives from a woman under 30 in good health and CMV-seropositive.

CDR3 residues: CASSNLNGGTEAFF. As DNA, the CDR3 is TGTGCCAGTAGTAACCTCAACGGGGGGACTGAAGCTTTCTTT. The chain is built from TRBV19 and TRBJ1-1; maybe TRBD1 (5 bases). The ends were cut back, 4 bases at V and 5 bases at J, with 14 bases in the middle. The CDR3 loop spans 14 amino acids. Per the germline V gene, CDR1 is LNHDA and CDR2 is SQIVND (reference sequence). Filled out from reference TRBV19 and TRBJ1-1, the complete variable domain reads DGGITQSPKYLFRKEGQNVTLSCEQNLNHDAMYWYRQDPGQGLRLIYYSQIVNDFQKGDIAEGYSVSREKKESFPLTVTSAQKNPTAFYLCASSNLNGGTEAFFGQGTRLTVV.